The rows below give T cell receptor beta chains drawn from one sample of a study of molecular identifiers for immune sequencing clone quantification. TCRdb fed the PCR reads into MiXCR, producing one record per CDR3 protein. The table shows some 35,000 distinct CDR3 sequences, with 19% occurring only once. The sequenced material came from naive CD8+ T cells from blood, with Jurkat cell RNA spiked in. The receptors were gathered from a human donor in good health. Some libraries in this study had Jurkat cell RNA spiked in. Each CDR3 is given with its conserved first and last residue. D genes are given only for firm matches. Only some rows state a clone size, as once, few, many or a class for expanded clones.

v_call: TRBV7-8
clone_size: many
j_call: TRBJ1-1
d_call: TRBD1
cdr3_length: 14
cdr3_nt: TGTGCCAGCGGAATGGACAGGGAGAACACTGAAGCTTTCTTT
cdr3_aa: CASGMDRENTEAFF

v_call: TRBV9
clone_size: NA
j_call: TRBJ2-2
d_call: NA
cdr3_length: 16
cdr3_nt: TGTGCCAGCAGCGTAGAGGCGAGGGAAGAATCCGGGGAGCTGTTTTTT
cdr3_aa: CASSVEAREESGELFF

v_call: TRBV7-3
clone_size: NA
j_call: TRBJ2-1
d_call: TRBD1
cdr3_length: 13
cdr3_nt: TGTGCCAGCAGCTCTCCACAGGGGAATGAGCAGTTCTTC
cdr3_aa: CASSSPQGNEQFF

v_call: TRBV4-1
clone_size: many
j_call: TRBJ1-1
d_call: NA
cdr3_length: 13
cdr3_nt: TGCGCCAGCAGCCCAATGATGAACACTGAAGCTTTCTTT
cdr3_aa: CASSPMMNTEAFF

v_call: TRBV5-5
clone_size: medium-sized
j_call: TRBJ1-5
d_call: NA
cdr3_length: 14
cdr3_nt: TGTGCCAGCAGCTCCAGTTGGGGCAATCAGCCCCAGCATTTT
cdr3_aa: CASSSSWGNQPQHF

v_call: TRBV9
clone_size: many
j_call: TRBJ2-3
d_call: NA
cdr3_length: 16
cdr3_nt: TGTGCCAGCAGCGTAGAGATCGGGGGGCCCACAGATACGCAGTATTTT
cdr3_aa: CASSVEIGGPTDTQYF

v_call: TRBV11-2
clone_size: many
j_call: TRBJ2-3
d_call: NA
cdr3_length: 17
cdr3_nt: TGTGCCAGCAGCTCCGGGTGGGGCGGGGTCCCCACAGATACGCAGTATTTT
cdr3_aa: CASSSGWGGVPTDTQYF

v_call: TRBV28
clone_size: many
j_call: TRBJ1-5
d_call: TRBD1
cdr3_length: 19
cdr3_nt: TGTGCCAGCAGTCCGGCGTGGACAGGGGACAAACTTCGGAATCAGCCCCAGCATTTT
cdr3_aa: CASSPAWTGDKLRNQPQHF

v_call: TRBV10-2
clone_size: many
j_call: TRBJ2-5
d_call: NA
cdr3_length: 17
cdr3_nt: TGCGCCAGCAGTGAGTCGGGGTCCCTCGCAAGCCAAGAGACCCAGTACTTC
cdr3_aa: CASSESGSLASQETQYF

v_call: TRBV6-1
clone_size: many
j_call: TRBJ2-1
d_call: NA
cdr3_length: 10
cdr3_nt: TGTGCCAGCAGCAGTAATGAGCAGTTCTTC
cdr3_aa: CASSSNEQFF

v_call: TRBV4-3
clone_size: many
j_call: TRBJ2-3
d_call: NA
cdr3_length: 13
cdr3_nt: TGCGCCAGCGGCGGGGGCCTCACAGATACGCAGTATTTT
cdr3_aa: CASGGGLTDTQYF

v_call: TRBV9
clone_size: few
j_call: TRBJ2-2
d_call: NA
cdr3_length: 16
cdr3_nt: TGTGCCAGCAGCGTAGAGGAACATCCGATGGGGTCGGAGCTGTTTTTT
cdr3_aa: CASSVEEHPMGSELFF

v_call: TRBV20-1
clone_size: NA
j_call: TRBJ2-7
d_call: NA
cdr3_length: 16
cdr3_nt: TGCAGTGCTAGAGATTCAGGGACTGGCGGGGAGAGCGAACAGTACTTC
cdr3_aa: CSARDSGTGGESEQYF

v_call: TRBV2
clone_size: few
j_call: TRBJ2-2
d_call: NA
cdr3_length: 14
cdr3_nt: TGTGCCTACGTCCGGGGGGCGAGCACCGGGGAGCTGTTTTTT
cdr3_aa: CAYVRGASTGELFF

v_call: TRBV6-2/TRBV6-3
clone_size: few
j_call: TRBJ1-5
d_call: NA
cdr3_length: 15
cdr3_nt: TGTGCCAGCAGTTTACCCGGGACGGTCGATCAGCCCCAGCATTTT
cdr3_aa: CASSLPGTVDQPQHF

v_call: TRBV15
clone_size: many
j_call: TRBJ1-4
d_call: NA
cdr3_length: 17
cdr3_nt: TGTGCCACCAGCAGGTTTTCTACAGGAGCAACTAATGAAAAACTGTTTTTT
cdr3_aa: CATSRFSTGATNEKLFF

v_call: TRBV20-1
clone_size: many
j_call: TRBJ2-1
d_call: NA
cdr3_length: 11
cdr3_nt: TGCAGTGCTAGAGATCGGGATGAGCAGTTCTTC
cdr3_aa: CSARDRDEQFF

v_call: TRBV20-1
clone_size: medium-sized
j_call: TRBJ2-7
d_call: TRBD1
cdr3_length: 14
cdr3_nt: TGCAGTGCTAGTAGGGACAGCCGCAAGTACGAGCAGTACTTC
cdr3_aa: CSASRDSRKYEQYF

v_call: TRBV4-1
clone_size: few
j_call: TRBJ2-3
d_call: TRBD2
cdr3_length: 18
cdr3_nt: TGCGCCAGCAGCCAAGTCTGGGACCCTAGCGGGCGAACAGATACGCAGTATTTT
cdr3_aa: CASSQVWDPSGRTDTQYF

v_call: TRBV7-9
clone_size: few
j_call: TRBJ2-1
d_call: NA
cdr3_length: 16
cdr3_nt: TGTGCCAGCAGCTTACGAGGGGATCGGTCCTACAATGAGCAGTTCTTC
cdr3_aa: CASSLRGDRSYNEQFF

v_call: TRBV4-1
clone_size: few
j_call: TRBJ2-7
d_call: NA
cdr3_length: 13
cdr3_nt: TGCGCCAGCAGCCAAGATTGGAGCTACGAGCAGTACTTC
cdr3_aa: CASSQDWSYEQYF

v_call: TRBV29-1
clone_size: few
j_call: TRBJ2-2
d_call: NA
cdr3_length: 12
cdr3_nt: TGCAGCGTTGTGGAGGACACCGGGGAGCTGTTTTTT
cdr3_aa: CSVVEDTGELFF

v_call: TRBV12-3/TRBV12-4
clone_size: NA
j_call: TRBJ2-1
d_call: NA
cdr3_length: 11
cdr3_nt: TGTGCCAGCAGGAGCTACAATGAGCAGTTCTTC
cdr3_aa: CASRSYNEQFF

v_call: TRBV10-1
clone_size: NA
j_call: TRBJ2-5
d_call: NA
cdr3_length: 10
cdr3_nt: TGCGCAGCATCGCAAGAGACCCAGTACTTC
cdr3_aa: CAASQETQYF

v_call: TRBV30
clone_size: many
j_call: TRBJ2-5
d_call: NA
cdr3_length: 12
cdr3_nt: TGTGCCTGGAGTCAAACGCAAGAGACCCAGTACTTC
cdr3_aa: CAWSQTQETQYF

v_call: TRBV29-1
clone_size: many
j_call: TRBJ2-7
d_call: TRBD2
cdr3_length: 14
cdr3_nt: TGCAGCGTTGTACTCCTGGGGGGGTCCTACGAGCAGTACTTC
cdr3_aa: CSVVLLGGSYEQYF

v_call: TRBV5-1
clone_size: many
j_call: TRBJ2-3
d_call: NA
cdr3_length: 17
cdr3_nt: TGCGCCAGCAGCTTGGCGGCCGATGTGGTTTGGACAGATACGCAGTATTTT
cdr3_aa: CASSLAADVVWTDTQYF

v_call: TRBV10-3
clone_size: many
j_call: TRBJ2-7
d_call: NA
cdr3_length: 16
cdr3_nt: TGTGCCATCAGTGAGTCAGGTCGGGGGTCCGTCTACGAGCAGTACTTC
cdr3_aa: CAISESGRGSVYEQYF

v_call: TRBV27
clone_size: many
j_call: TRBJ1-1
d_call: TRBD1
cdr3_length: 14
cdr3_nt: TGTGCCAGTCTGACAGGGGCCAAGAACACTGAAGCTTTCTTT
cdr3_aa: CASLTGAKNTEAFF

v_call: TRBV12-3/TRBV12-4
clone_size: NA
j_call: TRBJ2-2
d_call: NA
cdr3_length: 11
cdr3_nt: TGTGCCAGCAGTACGGGCGGGGAGCTGTTTTTT
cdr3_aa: CASSTGGELFF

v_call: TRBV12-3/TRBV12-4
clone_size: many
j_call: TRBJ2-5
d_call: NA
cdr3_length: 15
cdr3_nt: TGTGCCAGCAGGCCTACAGGGTCCGGTTTTGAGACCCAGTACTTC
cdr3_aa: CASRPTGSGFETQYF

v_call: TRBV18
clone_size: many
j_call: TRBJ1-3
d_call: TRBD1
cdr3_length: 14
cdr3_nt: TGTGCCAGCTCACCAACAGGGGATGGAAACACCATATATTTT
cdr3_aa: CASSPTGDGNTIYF

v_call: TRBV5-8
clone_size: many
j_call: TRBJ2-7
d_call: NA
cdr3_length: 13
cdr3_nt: TGTGCCAGCAGCCAGGGCCGTGGGGACGAGCAGTACTTC
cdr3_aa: CASSQGRGDEQYF

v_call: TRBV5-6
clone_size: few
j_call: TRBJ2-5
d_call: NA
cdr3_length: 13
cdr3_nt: TGTGCCAGCAGCTTGGAACAGCCAGAGACCCAGTACTTC
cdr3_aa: CASSLEQPETQYF

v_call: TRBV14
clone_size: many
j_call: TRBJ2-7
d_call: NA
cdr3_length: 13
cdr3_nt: TGTGCCAGCAGCCAAGATAGGGTCCACGAGCAGTACTTC
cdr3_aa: CASSQDRVHEQYF

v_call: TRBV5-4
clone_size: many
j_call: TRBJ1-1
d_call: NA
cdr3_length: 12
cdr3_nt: TGTGCCAGCAGCTCGTTGGGAACTGAAGCTTTCTTT
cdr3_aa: CASSSLGTEAFF

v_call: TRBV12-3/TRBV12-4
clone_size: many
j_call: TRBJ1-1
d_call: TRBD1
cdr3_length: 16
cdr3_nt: TGTGCCAGCAGTCCGGGACAGGGGGCGTGGAACACTGAAGCTTTCTTT
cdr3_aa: CASSPGQGAWNTEAFF

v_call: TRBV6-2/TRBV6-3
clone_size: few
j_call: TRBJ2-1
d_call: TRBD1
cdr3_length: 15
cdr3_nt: TGTGCCAGCAGACCCGGGACAGGGGTTAGGAATGAGCAGTTCTTC
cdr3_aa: CASRPGTGVRNEQFF

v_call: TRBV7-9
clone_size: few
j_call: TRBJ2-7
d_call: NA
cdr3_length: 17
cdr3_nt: TGTGCCAGCAGCCGACCTACCAACCTGGACAGCGTATACGAGCAGTACTTC
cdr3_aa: CASSRPTNLDSVYEQYF

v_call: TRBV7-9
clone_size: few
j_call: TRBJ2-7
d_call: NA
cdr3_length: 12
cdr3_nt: TGTGCCAGCAGCTTATCCGGAAACGAGCAGTACTTC
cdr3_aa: CASSLSGNEQYF

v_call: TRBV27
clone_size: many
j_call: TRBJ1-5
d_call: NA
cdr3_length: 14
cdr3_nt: TGTGCCAGCAGTTTCGGCAGGGGACAACAGCCCCAGCATTTT
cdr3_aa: CASSFGRGQQPQHF

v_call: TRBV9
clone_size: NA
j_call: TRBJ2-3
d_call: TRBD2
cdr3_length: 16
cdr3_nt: TGTGCCAGCAGCGTAGTGGAATTAGCGGGAGGAGATACGCAGTATTTT
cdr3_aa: CASSVVELAGGDTQYF

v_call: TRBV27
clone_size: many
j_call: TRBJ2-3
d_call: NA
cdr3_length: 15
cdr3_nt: TGTGCCAGCAGTTTAAGGGAATATAGCACAGATACGCAGTATTTT
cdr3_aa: CASSLREYSTDTQYF

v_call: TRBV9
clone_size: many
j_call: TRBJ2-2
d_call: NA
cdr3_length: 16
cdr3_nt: TGTGCCAGCAGCGCCTCAGGAGGGTCGAACACCGGGGAGCTGTTTTTT
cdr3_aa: CASSASGGSNTGELFF

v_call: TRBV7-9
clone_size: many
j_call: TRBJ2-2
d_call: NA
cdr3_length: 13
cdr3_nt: TGTGCCAGCAGCTTGGCGGGGACCGGGGAGCTGTTTTTT
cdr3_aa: CASSLAGTGELFF

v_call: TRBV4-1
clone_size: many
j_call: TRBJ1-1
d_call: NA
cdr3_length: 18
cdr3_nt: TGCGCCAGCAGCCAAGTTGTGGTGACAGGAGCTGAGAACACTGAAGCTTTCTTT
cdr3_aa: CASSQVVVTGAENTEAFF

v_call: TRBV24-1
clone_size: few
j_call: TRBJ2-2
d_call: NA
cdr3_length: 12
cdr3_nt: TGTGCCACCAGTGCCTGGACCGGGGAGCTGTTTTTT
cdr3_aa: CATSAWTGELFF

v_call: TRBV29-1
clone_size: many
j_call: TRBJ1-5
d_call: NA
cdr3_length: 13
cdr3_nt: TGCAGCGTTGGGACAGCTAGCAATCAGCCCCAGCATTTT
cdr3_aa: CSVGTASNQPQHF

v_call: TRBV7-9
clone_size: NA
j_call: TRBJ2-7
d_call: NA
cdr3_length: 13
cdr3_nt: TGTGCCAGCAGCTTCGCCCACCGGAGCGAGCAGTACTTC
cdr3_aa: CASSFAHRSEQYF

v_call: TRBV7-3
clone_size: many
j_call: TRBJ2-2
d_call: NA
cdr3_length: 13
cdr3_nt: TGTGCCAGCAGCTCTACGAACACCGGGGAGCTGTTTTTT
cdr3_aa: CASSSTNTGELFF

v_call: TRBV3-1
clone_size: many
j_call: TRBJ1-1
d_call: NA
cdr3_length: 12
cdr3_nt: TGTGCCAGCAGCCAAGTTCTGGGTGAAGCTTTCTTT
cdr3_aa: CASSQVLGEAFF

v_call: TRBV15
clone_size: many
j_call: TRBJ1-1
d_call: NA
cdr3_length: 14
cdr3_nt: TGTGCCACCAGCCCCGTTTTAGGGCGAACTGAAGCTTTCTTT
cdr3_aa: CATSPVLGRTEAFF

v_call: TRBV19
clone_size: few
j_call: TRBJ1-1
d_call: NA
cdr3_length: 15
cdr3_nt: TGTGCCAGTAGTATAGGCCGGGCCTCGAACACTGAAGCTTTCTTT
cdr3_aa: CASSIGRASNTEAFF

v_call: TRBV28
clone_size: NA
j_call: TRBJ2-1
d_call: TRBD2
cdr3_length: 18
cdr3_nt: TGTGCCACCGAATTAGTGGGGACTAGCGGACGTGCCGGCAATGAGCAGTTCTTC
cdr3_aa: CATELVGTSGRAGNEQFF

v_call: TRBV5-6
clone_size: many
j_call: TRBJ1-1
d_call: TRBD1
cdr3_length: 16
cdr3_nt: TGTGCCAGCAGCTTGGTGGGACAGGAGGCTGGAGCTGAAGCTTTCTTT
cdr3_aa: CASSLVGQEAGAEAFF